Given below is one T cell receptor beta chain in context. What it recognizes is unknown. CDR3 size: 12 residues. Looked up from germline, CDR1 is SGHVS and CDR2 is FQNEAQ. With 3 bases removed from V and 7 bases from J, the gap between germline ends came to 6 bases. These data come from a study of cytomegalovirus exposure and HLA in healthy donors. PCR involved 60 Vbeta and 13 Jbeta primers. This table comes from immunoSEQ multiplex PCR, and its TCRdb copy is limited to in-frame clones, with some not included. The sample shows 200,000 to 250,000 clones, more than 60% of them seen only once. Notes on the study in general: In an earlier analysis, most TCR beta V segments were productive about 87% or about 30% of the time.

This clonotype was obtained from a man aged 40-55 years in good health and CMV-seronegative. The sample taken for sequencing was PBMCs. The genes are TRBV7-8 and TRBJ2-2; D is possibly TRBD1 (6 bases). CDR3 in DNA: TGTGCCAGCAGCTTCAGGGGCGGGGAGCTGTTTTTT. It yields the protein CASSFRGGELFF.